The 15 T cell receptor beta chains below all came from one sample that was sequenced in a study of post-analysis software for immune sequencing data. Study-level findings and limits: When patients were compared with controls, about 5 TRBV segments were more frequent, TRBV5-6, TRBV5-1 and TRBV20-1 among them.

Unique molecular identifiers were present in the TCR beta cDNA libraries. In TCRdb, the PCR reads were re-called with MiXCR into one record per CDR3 protein. The sample has roughly 670,000 distinct CDR3 sequences, approximately 59% seen once. Antigens of these TCRs are unknown. The sample taken for sequencing was blood. These receptor sequences come from a girl aged 2-10 years with multiple sclerosis.

The V call is TRBV7-3, the J call TRBJ2-3; weak D call: TRBD2 (5 bases). CDR3 size: 14 residues. V was pared by 5 bases and J by 6 bases, with 15 bases between. CDR1 is SGHTA, CDR2 FQGTGA, per germline. The CDR3 coding sequence is TGTGCCAGCAGCCCGTCGGGGTCCCACGATACGCAGTATTTT. Protein sequence: CASSPSGSHDTQYF. Variable domain in full (rest from reference TRBV7-3 and TRBJ2-3): GAGVSQTPSNKVTEKGKYVELRCDPISGHTALYWYRQSLGQGPEFLIYFQGTGAADDSGLPNDRFFAVRPEGSVSTLKIQRTERGDSAVYLCASSPSGSHDTQYFGPGTRLTVL.

The chain couples TRBV7-9 to TRBJ2-1, with D possibly TRBD2 on 5 matching bases. In germline, CDR1 is SEHNR, CDR2 FQNEAQ (reference sequence). The CDR3 runs 14 residues. Trimming stripped 1 base from V and 8 bases from J, with 12 bases between. The CDR3 DNA follows: TGTGCCAGCAGCTTAGTCCCTAGCCCCCATGAGCAGTTCTTC. Translated: CASSLVPSPHEQFF.

The CDR3 region has the DNA TGTGCCAGCAGTGAAAGAGGAGGGGGGAAAAACATTCAGTACTTC. It yields the protein CASSERGGGKNIQYF. The chain has TRBV6-4 and TRBJ2-5; either TRBD1 or TRBD2 may fit D (6 bases each). Gene TRBJ2-4 matches the end of the DNA better, so the J call may be wrong. Germline lookup yields CDR1 MRHNA and CDR2 SNTAGT. This CDR3 is built from 15 residues.

The rearrangement joins TRBV10-2 to TRBJ2-7; D is unresolved. Trimming left V 3 bases short and J 0 bases short, with 15 bases between. CDR1 is WSHSY and CDR2 is SAAADI in the germline V gene. This CDR3 contains 16 residues. In DNA, the CDR3 is TGCGCCAGCAGTGATCACCGGACGGTGAGCTCCTACGAGCAGTACTTC. Protein: CASSDHRTVSSYEQYF.

The chain combines TRBV28 with TRBJ2-4; TRBD1 might be the D (6 bases). Germline V gene data show CDR1 as MDHEN and CDR2 as SYDVKM. V lost 7 bases and J 3 bases, leaving 16 bases between the germline ends. The CDR3 contains 15 residues. DNA for the CDR3: TGTGCCAGCAAAATACAGGGAGAAGGCAAAAACATTCAGTACTTC. This codes for CASKIQGEGKNIQYF.

This sequence joins TRBV4-1 and TRBJ2-1; the match to TRBD2 covers 15 bases. The ends lost 8 bases at V and 7 bases at J; junction bases unmatched: 15. The CDR3 extends over 18 amino acids. The V gene's germline CDR1 is MGHRA and CDR2 YSYEKL. CDR3 loop: CASCLRGLAGGPRNEQFF. CDR3 DNA sequence: TGCGCCAGCTGCTTGAGAGGACTAGCGGGAGGGCCTAGGAATGAGCAGTTCTTC.

This clonotype was counted a few times. The CDR3 coding sequence is TGCGCCAGCAGGGAGGATAGCTCCACCTACAATGAGCAGTTCTTC. Protein: CASREDSSTYNEQFF. V usage is TRBV10-2 and J usage is TRBJ2-1; D may be TRBD2 (5 bases). The ends were cut back, 6 bases at V and 2 bases at J, with 14 bases in the middle. This CDR3 region has 15 residues. CDR1 is WSHSY, CDR2 SAAADI, per germline.

The chain combines TRBV3-1 with TRBJ1-1; 8 nucleotides match TRBD1. The CDR3 spans 15 residues. Losses at the gene ends were 0 bases for V and 2 bases for J; bases not matched to a gene: 2. CDR1 LGHDT and CDR2 YNNKEL come from the germline V gene (reference sequence). CDR3 residues: CASSQDRGLNTEAFF. Written as DNA, the CDR3 is TGTGCCAGCAGCCAAGACAGGGGGCTCAACACTGAAGCTTTCTTT.

The chain uses TRBV7-3 and TRBJ2-3; 9 nucleotides agree with TRBD2. V lost 5 bases, J lost 3 bases, and 9 bases stayed unmatched. This CDR3 comprises 16 residues. CDR1 and CDR2 from the germline V gene are SGHTA and FQGTGA. CDR3 sequence reads: CASSVSPSGMTDTQYF. The CDR3 DNA follows: TGTGCCAGCAGCGTGAGTCCTAGCGGGATGACAGATACGCAGTATTTT.

V is TRBV10-3 and J is TRBJ1-2; D is perhaps TRBD1 (6 bases). Germline CDR1 reads ENHRY; CDR2 reads SYGVKD. CDR3 length: 15 amino acids. V dropped 6 bases and J dropped 0 bases, with 14 bases sitting between them. This chain's CDR3 is CAISRDTETNYGYTF. CDR3 DNA sequence: TGTGCCATCAGCCGGGACACCGAGACTAACTATGGCTACACCTTC.

V gene TRBV4-3 combines with J gene TRBJ1-2; D uncertain. The CDR3 covers 13 residues. Trimming removed 0 bases from V and 4 bases from J, with 6 bases in between. From germline, CDR1 is LGHNA and CDR2 YSLEER. The CDR3 protein is CASSQESSYGYTF. CDR3 nucleotides: TGCGCCAGCAGCCAAGAATCTTCCTATGGCTACACCTTC.

In its sample, this clonotype was seen once. The V and J genes are TRBV6-5 and TRBJ1-4; D uncertain. The germline V gene encodes CDR1 MNHEY and CDR2 SVGAGI. The ends were cut back, 2 bases at V and 8 bases at J, with 12 bases in the middle. CDR3 length equals 14 residues. CDR3 residues: CASSYRGYPEKLFF. CDR3 bases: TGTGCCAGCAGTTACCGCGGATACCCAGAAAAACTGTTTTTT.

This chain joins TRBV7-9 and TRBJ1-2, with D perhaps matching TRBD1 (6 bases). The germline V gene has CDR1 SEHNR and CDR2 FQNEAQ (reference sequence). The CDR3 has 13 residues. The V and J ends lost 4 bases and 4 bases respectively, with 10 bases between them. CDR3 coding DNA: TGTGCCAGCAGCTCCGGGGGCGGCTATGGCTACACCTTC. Protein product: CASSSGGGYGYTF.

Worth noting for this clonotype: Germline is not matched at one junction end, which may reflect a read error. V is TRBV20-1 and J is TRBJ2-1; TRBD2 matches at 9 bases. This CDR3 spans 20 amino acids. Germline V lookup: CDR1 DFQATT, CDR2 SNEGSKA (reference sequence). The CDR3 protein is CSARALGASGVSSSYNGQFF. The CDR3 coding sequence is TGCAGTGCTAGAGCCCTCGGGGCTAGCGGGGTCTCAAGCTCCTACAATGGGCAGTTCTTC.

The chain couples TRBV18 to TRBJ1-2, with a possible D match to TRBD1 (5 bases). V dropped 0 bases and J dropped 6 bases, with 11 bases sitting between them. The CDR3 runs 14 residues. Germline CDR1 reads KGHSH; CDR2 reads LQKENI. In DNA form, the CDR3 reads TGTGCCAGCTCACCACCGGGCAGGGCGGATGGCTACACCTTC. Encoded protein: CASSPPGRADGYTF.